The 26 T cell receptor beta chains below all came from one sample that was sequenced in a study of shared clonotypes between healthy human individuals. Some clones are missing from TCRdb's copy, which holds only in-frame ones; the method was immunoSEQ multiplex PCR. This sample has more than 1 million clones, with 78% found just once. Sample: memory CD4+ T cells from PBMCs. The subset is: CD45RA-negative fraction. Receptor source: a man between 18 and 29 years old in good health. Some clones in this sample may be carry-over from other donors' samples.

This rearrangement joins TRBV7-8 to TRBJ1-1; D gene uncertain. The CDR3 runs 18 residues. The germline gives CDR1 SGHVS, CDR2 FQNEAQ. The ends were cut back, 0 bases at V and 6 bases at J, with 23 bases in the middle. Here the CDR3 reads CASSLAFGAGATISEAFF. CDR3 sequence (DNA): TGTGCCAGCAGCTTAGCGTTTGGTGCTGGAGCCACTATTTCTGAAGCTTTCTTT. Using reference TRBV7-8 and TRBJ1-1 for the parts outside the CDR3, the full variable domain is GAGVSQSPRYKVAKRGQDVALRCDPISGHVSLFWYQQALGQGPEFLTYFQNEAQLDKSGLPSDRFFAERPEGSVSTLKIQRTQQEDSAVYLCASSLAFGAGATISEAFFGQGTRLTVV.

The rearrangement joins TRBV9 to TRBJ2-1; 9 bases align to TRBD2. The CDR3 is 14 residues long. Germline CDR1 is SGDLS and CDR2 is YYNGEE. V gave up 4 bases and J gave up 9 bases; unmatched junction bases: 8. The DNA for the CDR3 is TGTGCCAGCAGCCCCGGCGGGAGGGCCAGTGAGCAGTTCTTC. Protein: CASSPGGRASEQFF.

This clone was detected only once. The gene calls are TRBV27 and TRBJ2-5; D may match TRBD1 or TRBD2 (6 bases each). Germline lookup yields CDR1 MNHEY and CDR2 SMNVEV (reference sequence). Trimming removed 9 bases from V and 2 bases from J, with 13 bases in between. The CDR3 covers 13 residues. The CDR3 reads CASRGVGQETQYF. In nucleotides, the CDR3 is TGTGCCAGTAGGGGGGTGGGGCAAGAGACCCAGTACTTC.

This clone occurred once. This sequence joins TRBV28 and TRBJ1-2, with 12 bases lining up with TRBD1. Germline CDR1 MDHEN, CDR2 SYDVKM. With V trimmed by 7 bases and J by 6 bases, 6 bases remained unmatched. The CDR3 loop spans 14 amino acids. The CDR3 region is CASKGTGGAHGYTF. As DNA, the CDR3 is TGTGCCAGCAAAGGGACAGGGGGCGCTCATGGCTACACCTTC.

In this sample, this clone turned up once. V gene TRBV5-6 combines with J gene TRBJ2-5; the match to TRBD1 covers 9 bases. The germline V gene has CDR1 SGHDT and CDR2 YYEEEE. The V segment lost 5 bases and the J segment 7 bases; nucleotides outside the gene matches: 6. The CDR3 covers 13 residues. Written as DNA, the CDR3 is TGTGCCAGCAGACGGACAGGGGCGGGGACCCAGTACTTC. It encodes CASRRTGAGTQYF.

This clone has a handful of counts. The sample has other DNA sequences that encode this CDR3 too. The chain is built from TRBV2 and TRBJ2-7, with 15 bases fitting TRBD2. This CDR3 is 14 amino acids long. Germline assignment: CDR1 SNHLY and CDR2 FYNNEI. Trimming at V came to 6 bases and at J to 4 bases, leaving 1 base not matched to a gene. CDR3 coding DNA: TGTGCCAGCAGGGGGACTAGCGGGGGGTACGAGCAGTACTTC. This gives the protein CASRGTSGGYEQYF.

This chain uses TRBV7-3 with TRBJ1-2, with 9 bases that match TRBD1. This CDR3 is 15 amino acids long. V lost 2 bases, J lost 5 bases, and 6 bases stayed unmatched. Germline V gene data show CDR1 as SGHTA and CDR2 as FQGTGA. The DNA of the CDR3 is TGTGCCAGCAGCTTACACGAGACAGGGGGATATGGCTACACCTTC. This gives the protein CASSLHETGGYGYTF. Based on the CDR3 plus reference TRBV7-3 and TRBJ1-2, the full variable domain is GAGVSQTPSNKVTEKGKYVELRCDPISGHTALYWYRQSLGQGPEFLIYFQGTGAADDSGLPNDRFFAVRPEGSVSTLKIQRTERGDSAVYLCASSLHETGGYGYTFGSGTRLTVV.

V is TRBV7-3 and J is TRBJ2-7, with D perhaps TRBD2 (6 bases). This CDR3 is 14 amino acids long. Germline CDR1 reads SGHTA; CDR2 reads FQGTGA. V gave up 0 bases and J gave up 5 bases, with 11 bases separating them. CDR3 DNA: TGTGCCAGCAGCTTAACGGGCGGGAAAGACGAGCAGTACTTC. Amino acid sequence: CASSLTGGKDEQYF.

This clone occurred a few times. In the same sample, other DNA sequences code for this CDR3. The V call is TRBV5-1, the J call TRBJ1-1; D is ambiguous. V lost 0 bases and J 3 bases, leaving 6 bases between the germline ends. The germline V gene encodes CDR1 SGHRS and CDR2 YFSETQ. CDR3 size: 13 residues. Written as DNA, the CDR3 is TGCGCCAGCAGCTTGGAGCAGGACACTGAAGCTTTCTTT. Protein sequence: CASSLEQDTEAFF.

This clone was observed at least ten times. V usage is TRBV5-4 and J usage is TRBJ2-5, with TRBD2 matching 11 bases. This CDR3 comprises 15 residues. Germline CDR1 is SGHNT and CDR2 is YYREEE (reference sequence). V lost 7 bases, J lost 1 base, and 6 bases stayed unmatched. CDR3 protein: CASSRLAGSQETQYF. CDR3 sequence (DNA): TGTGCCAGCTCCAGACTAGCGGGAAGCCAAGAGACCCAGTACTTC.

Comment on this clone: This sample includes further DNA sequences coding for the same CDR3. This sequence joins TRBV27 and TRBJ2-7, with no clear D. The CDR3 sequence is 11 residues long. The germline CDR1 and CDR2 sequences are MNHEY and SMNVEV (reference sequence). Between the trimmed V and J ends, which lost 3 bases and 3 bases, there was a span of 3 bases. Written as DNA, the CDR3 is TGTGCCAGCAGTTTTCTCTACGAGCAGTACTTC. Translation gives CASSFLYEQYF.

The V gene is TRBV6-6, the J gene TRBJ2-1; 8 bases fit TRBD1. The germline V gene has CDR1 MNHNY and CDR2 SVGAGI (reference sequence). The trim removed 0 bases at V and 9 bases at J, leaving 7 bases unmatched. The CDR3 runs to 15 residues. For the CDR3, the DNA is TGTGCCAGCAGTTACTCTCAGGGGGCGAGGGGTGAGCAGTTCTTC. Translated, it gives CASSYSQGARGEQFF.

This clone was seen just once. This chain links TRBV5-1 with TRBJ2-7, with 9 bases lining up with TRBD2. Trimming at V came to 4 bases and at J to 6 bases, leaving 14 bases not matched to a gene. The CDR3 has 16 amino acids. Germline CDR1 SGHRS, CDR2 YFSETQ. The CDR3 loop is CASSPDGLAGVLEQYF. As DNA, the CDR3 is TGCGCCAGCAGCCCAGATGGTTTAGCGGGAGTCCTCGAGCAGTACTTC.

CDR3 sequence: CASKSRDRANYGYTF. In DNA, the CDR3 is TGTGCCAGCAAAAGCCGGGACAGAGCTAACTATGGCTACACCTTC. The chain is built from TRBV27 and TRBJ1-2, with 7 bases fitting TRBD1. The CDR3 is 15 residues long. Germline V lookup: CDR1 MNHEY, CDR2 SMNVEV (reference sequence). After removal of 7 bases from V and 0 bases from J, the junction contained 8 bases not matched to a gene.

This clone was seen a handful of times. The gene calls are TRBV5-8 and TRBJ2-5; D might be TRBD2 (5 bases). Germline CDR1 is SGHTS and CDR2 is YDEGEE. The CDR3 contains 17 residues. The germline V and J ends were trimmed by 0 bases and 1 base, with 16 bases remaining between them. DNA for the CDR3: TGTGCCAGCAGCTTGGGGGTAGGTGGAGCGGTCCAAGAGACCCAGTACTTC. Its protein product is CASSLGVGGAVQETQYF. The full variable domain, completed using reference TRBV5-8 and TRBJ2-5, is EAGVTQSPTHLIKTRGQQATLRCSPISGHTSVYWYQQALGLGLQFLLWYDEGEERNRGNFPPRFSGRQFPNYSSELNVNALELEDSALYLCASSLGVGGAVQETQYFGPGTRLLVL.

The genes are TRBV2 and TRBJ2-7; TRBD1 aligns across 7 bases. J lost 2 bases, V lost 3 bases, and 4 bases had no gene match. CDR3 length: 14 amino acids. CDR1 is SNHLY, CDR2 FYNNEI, per germline. The CDR3 DNA follows: TGTGCCAGCAGTGAGACAGGGCCGGCCTACGAGCAGTACTTC. Translating it yields CASSETGPAYEQYF.

The rearrangement uses TRBV7-3 and TRBJ2-7; D is ambiguous. The V gene lost 4 bases and the J gene lost 4 bases, with 14 bases spanning the gap. The CDR3 length is 14 residues. Germline V gene data show CDR1 as SGHTA and CDR2 as FQGTGA. The DNA for the CDR3 is TGTGCCAGCAGCTCCGACGGGTCGCTATACGAGCAGTACTTC. Protein product: CASSSDGSLYEQYF. The variable domain in full, completed from reference TRBV7-3 and TRBJ2-7, reads GAGVSQTPSNKVTEKGKYVELRCDPISGHTALYWYRQSLGQGPEFLIYFQGTGAADDSGLPNDRFFAVRPEGSVSTLKIQRTERGDSAVYLCASSSDGSLYEQYFGPGTRLTVT.

V is TRBV30 and J is TRBJ1-2; D is possibly TRBD1 (6 bases). V lost 4 bases to trimming and J lost 6 bases, with 15 bases between them. CDR1 is GTSNPN and CDR2 is SVGIG in the germline V gene (reference sequence). CDR3 length equals 13 residues. In DNA form, the CDR3 reads TGTGCCTGGACGGGGGCGGAAGTTGATGGCTACACCTTC. Translated, it gives CAWTGAEVDGYTF.

With regard to this clone: Other DNA sequences within the sample encode an identical CDR3. The V gene is TRBV28, the J gene TRBJ2-7, with 12 positions matching TRBD2. Germline CDR1 MDHEN, CDR2 SYDVKM. V shed 1 base and J 2 bases; nucleotides not matched to a gene: 3. The CDR3 totals 16 residues. The CDR3 bases are TGTGCCAGCAGTTTATATCGGACTAGCGGGACCTACGAGCAGTACTTC. Its translation: CASSLYRTSGTYEQYF.

The chain recombines TRBV2 with TRBJ2-1; D is unclear. The V gene lost 3 bases and the J gene lost 3 bases, with 9 bases spanning the gap. The CDR3 is 14 amino acids. In germline, CDR1 is SNHLY, CDR2 FYNNEI. Here the CDR3 reads CASSELKGYNEQFF. Written as DNA, the CDR3 is TGTGCCAGCAGTGAGTTGAAGGGCTACAATGAGCAGTTCTTC.

V gene TRBV6-5 combines with J gene TRBJ2-3; perhaps TRBD2 as D (6 bases). The germline CDR1 and CDR2 sequences are MNHEY and SVGAGI. Trimming cost V 0 bases and J 7 bases, with 14 bases left between them. The CDR3 spans 15 residues. The CDR3 region is CASSYSARGLYTQYF. In DNA form, the CDR3 reads TGTGCCAGCAGTTACTCGGCCCGGGGACTGTATACGCAGTATTTT.

CDR3 residues: CASSFIAGNTQGTQYF. CDR3 coding DNA: TGCGCCAGCAGCTTCATAGCGGGGAATACTCAGGGTACGCAGTATTTT. V is TRBV5-1 and J is TRBJ2-3; 8 positions agree with TRBD2. Germline loops: CDR1 SGHRS, CDR2 YFSETQ. With V trimmed by 2 bases and J by 8 bases, 13 bases remained unmatched. The CDR3 has 16 amino acids.

The chain joins TRBV6-1 to TRBJ1-2; TRBD1 matches at 7 bases. The CDR3 sequence is 15 residues long. The trim removed 0 bases at V and 7 bases at J, leaving 8 bases unmatched. Germline CDR1 and CDR2: MNHNS and SASEGT. CDR3 bases: TGTGCCAGCAGTGAAGCAATCGACAGGGTTGGTGGCTACACCTTC. This gives the protein CASSEAIDRVGGYTF.

V usage is TRBV4-1 and J usage is TRBJ2-1; 10 bases line up with TRBD2. This CDR3 has 16 amino acids. Germline V CDR1 and CDR2: MGHRA, YSYEKL. V lost 0 bases and J lost 8; bases outside the gene matches: 7. The chain's CDR3 is CASSQDPASGRDEQFF. CDR3 bases: TGCGCCAGCAGCCAAGATCCGGCCAGCGGGAGGGATGAGCAGTTCTTC.

The rearrangement links TRBV5-4 to TRBJ2-3, with D unclear. This CDR3 is built from 15 residues. Deletions cut 3 bases from V and 3 bases from J, with 14 bases between. Germline V gene data show CDR1 as SGHNT and CDR2 as YYREEE (reference sequence). CDR3 sequence: CASSWSLGHTDTQYF. The CDR3 DNA is TGTGCCAGCAGCTGGTCCCTGGGTCATACAGATACGCAGTATTTT.

The sample holds many counts of this clone. The gene calls are TRBV5-1 and TRBJ2-5; TRBD2 matches at 8 bases. Germline CDR1 and CDR2: SGHRS and YFSETQ. The CDR3 is 16 amino acids. J gave up 5 bases and V 4 bases, and 13 bases lay outside the gene matches. The CDR3 sequence: CASSPGLGPVGETQYF. The CDR3 region has the DNA TGCGCCAGCAGCCCGGGACTAGGGCCGGTCGGGGAGACCCAGTACTTC.